This is a list of T cell receptor beta chains from one sample in a study of metastatic and nonmetastatic thyroid tumors. TCRdb re-called clones from the PCR reads using MiXCR. The sample consists of fewer than 6,000 clones, more than 30% of them appearing once. Sequencing was carried out using adjacent normal tissue. These receptors came from a female donor with papillary thyroid cancer or a benign thyroid nodule (not recorded which). Some clones in this sample may be carry-over from other donors' samples. Both conserved end residues are part of each CDR3. A D gene is named only where the DNA matches it firmly. Where a row states a size, it is once, few, many or the class of an expanded clone; other rows omit it.

J gene	V gene	clone size	CDR3 length	D gene	CDR3 DNA	CDR3 protein
TRBJ2-1	TRBV20-1	few	16	TRBD2	TGCAGTGCTAGGCCACGAACTAGCGGGAGTTCTTATGAGCAGTTCTTC	CSARPRTSGSSYEQFF
TRBJ1-1	TRBV7-8	NA	16	NA	TGTGCCAGCAGCTTATTAGGCAGGGGAGGCGTCACTGAAGCTTTCTTT	CASSLLGRGGVTEAFF
TRBJ2-5	TRBV20-1	medium-sized	12	NA	TGCAGTGCTAGGAGTCTTCAAGAGACCCAGTACTTC	CSARSLQETQYF
TRBJ1-2	TRBV6-1	NA	13	NA	TGTGCCAGCTCGGACAACCTGCTATATGGCTACACCTTC	CASSDNLLYGYTF
TRBJ2-1	TRBV6-5	NA	15	NA	TGTGCCAGCTGTTACACGAATCGCGGGAACAATGAGCAGTTCTTC	CASCYTNRGNNEQFF
TRBJ2-4	TRBV7-6	once	13	TRBD1	TGTGCCAGCAGCCAGGGGGAGAGTAACATTCAGTACTTC	CASSQGESNIQYF
TRBJ2-1	TRBV12-5	few	18	TRBD2	TGTGCTAGTGCCCCTTGGAGCGGGAGGGCCGGTTCCTACAATGAGCAGTTCTTC	CASAPWSGRAGSYNEQFF
TRBJ1-2	TRBV28	few	11	NA	TGTGCCAGCAGTGGGTCCTATGGCTACACCTTC	CASSGSYGYTF
TRBJ2-7	TRBV2	NA	16	NA	TGTGCCAGCAGTGGATCGTACAGGCTCTACTCCTACGAGCAGTACTTC	CASSGSYRLYSYEQYF
TRBJ2-1	TRBV5-1	medium-sized	17	TRBD2	TGCGCCAGCAGCTCCGGACTAGCGGGTACATTATACAATGAGCAGTTCTTC	CASSSGLAGTLYNEQFF
TRBJ2-7	TRBV28	few	14	TRBD1	TGTGCCAGCAGTTACCCCGGACAGGTCTACGAGCAGTACTTC	CASSYPGQVYEQYF
TRBJ2-7	TRBV12-3/TRBV12-4	NA	13	NA	TGTGCCAGCACAACACGTACCGACTACGAGCAGTACTTC	CASTTRTDYEQYF
TRBJ1-6	TRBV6-2/TRBV6-3	few	13	NA	TGTGCCACCCTACGGGGGAATAATTCACCCCTCCACTTT	CATLRGNNSPLHF
TRBJ2-3	TRBV20-1	NA	13	NA	TGCAGTGTTAGATACAGGGTCACAGATACGCAGTATTTT	CSVRYRVTDTQYF
TRBJ1-2	TRBV19	NA	13	NA	TGTGCCAGTCAGGTACAGCACAACTATGGCTACACCTTC	CASQVQHNYGYTF
TRBJ2-2	TRBV11-2	NA	16	TRBD1	TGTGCCAGCAGGTTAGGGATGTACAGGGGGAAAGGGGAGCTGTTTTTT	CASRLGMYRGKGELFF
TRBJ2-2	TRBV11-1	NA	17	TRBD1	TGTGCCAGCAGCCCGGGACCCGGACAGGAGAACACCGGGGAGCTGTTTTTT	CASSPGPGQENTGELFF
TRBJ2-5	TRBV9	medium-sized	14	NA	TGTGCCAGCAGCGTACGGGGGTACCAAGAGACCCAGTACTTC	CASSVRGYQETQYF
TRBJ1-2	TRBV12-3/TRBV12-4	large	14	NA	TGTGCCAGCAGTTTAGAGCGGGGCCAATATGGCTACACCTTC	CASSLERGQYGYTF
TRBJ2-7	TRBV20-1	NA	16	TRBD2	TGCAGTGCTCGCGGATCTAGCGGGGCTAGCTCCTACGGGCAGTACTTC	CSARGSSGASSYGQYF
TRBJ1-1	TRBV5-1	NA	13	NA	TGCGCCAGCAGCTTGGACAGCCACACTGAAGCTTTCTTT	CASSLDSHTEAFF
TRBJ2-5	TRBV9	many	14	TRBD1	TGTGCCAGCAGCCCCCGACAGGGGCAAGAGACCCAGTACTTC	CASSPRQGQETQYF
TRBJ1-2	TRBV2	NA	17	TRBD1	TGTGCCAGCAGTGACGACAGGGGAAAAGGTCTAAACTATGGCTACACCTTC	CASSDDRGKGLNYGYTF
TRBJ1-5	TRBV30	NA	14	NA	TGTGCCTGGAGTGTGGGGGCAGCTAATCAGCCCCAGCATTTT	CAWSVGAANQPQHF
TRBJ2-2	TRBV6-2/TRBV6-3	NA	14	NA	TGTGCCAGCAGTTACACCACAGACACCGGGGAGCTGTTTTTT	CASSYTTDTGELFF
TRBJ1-2	TRBV28	NA	15	TRBD1	TGTGCCAGCAGTTTAGCCCAGGGGGCTAACTATGGCTACACCTTC	CASSLAQGANYGYTF
TRBJ2-7	TRBV30	few	12	TRBD1	TGTGCCTGGGGGACAGGGACTTACGAGCAGTACTTC	CAWGTGTYEQYF
TRBJ1-5	TRBV28	NA	15	TRBD1	TGTGCCAGCAGCCGAACAGGGGAGGCCAATCAGCCCGTGGTTTTT	CASSRTGEANQPVVF
TRBJ1-5	TRBV15	medium-sized	15	NA	TGTGCCACCAGCAGAGGAAGCACATCCAATCAGCCCCAGCATTTT	CATSRGSTSNQPQHF
TRBJ2-7	TRBV20-1	NA	13	TRBD2	TGCAGTGCCCCCGGGGGGGCAGGCTACGAGCAGTACTTC	CSAPGGAGYEQYF
TRBJ2-3	TRBV6-5	large	15	TRBD1	TGTGCCAGCAGTTACTCGGGACAGATCACAGATACGCAGTATTTT	CASSYSGQITDTQYF
TRBJ2-7	TRBV27	few	14	TRBD2	TGTGCCAGCAGCATTATAGCGGGGCCCTACGAGCAGTACTTC	CASSIIAGPYEQYF
TRBJ2-5	TRBV4-1	NA	12	NA	TGCGCCAGCAGCCAAGATAAGGGGACCCAGTACTTC	CASSQDKGTQYF
TRBJ2-3	TRBV7-6	medium-sized	14	TRBD1	TGTGCCAGCAGCCTTTGGACAGGGGAAGATACGCAGTATTTT	CASSLWTGEDTQYF
TRBJ1-2	TRBV5-1	NA	15	NA	TGCGCCAGCAGCTTGGATACGGGGTCGATTTTAGGCTACACCTTC	CASSLDTGSILGYTF
TRBJ1-1	TRBV5-1	NA	14	NA	TGCGCCAGCAGTTCGAACACAGGGTCAACTGAAGCTTTCTTT	CASSSNTGSTEAFF
TRBJ2-5	TRBV4-2	NA	15	TRBD2	TGTGCCAGCAGCAAGAAAGCGGGAGAAGGAGAGACCCAGTACTTC	CASSKKAGEGETQYF
TRBJ2-7	TRBV6-2/TRBV6-3	few	17	NA	TGTGCCAGCAGTTACACAACCAGTAGACAGGAAACCTACGAGCAGTACTTC	CASSYTTSRQETYEQYF
TRBJ2-7	TRBV20-1	medium-sized	16	TRBD1	TGCAGTGCTAGAGCACCGGGACAGGACTTCTCCTACGAGCAGTACTTC	CSARAPGQDFSYEQYF
TRBJ2-4	TRBV11-2	many	14	NA	TGTGCCAGCAGCCCTGACTCCGGCGGGCACATTCAGTACTTC	CASSPDSGGHIQYF
TRBJ2-2	TRBV9	many	17	NA	TGTGCCAGCAGCGTAGGGGCAGGGTCCGTACCTACCGGGGAGCTGTTTTTT	CASSVGAGSVPTGELFF
TRBJ1-2	TRBV2	NA	14	NA	TGTGCCAGACAGGAGAGGGGCTCCAACTATGGCTACACCTTC	CARQERGSNYGYTF
TRBJ1-6	TRBV27	NA	14	NA	TGTGCCAGCAGACCGACCAGTTTGAGTTCACCCCTCCACTTT	CASRPTSLSSPLHF
TRBJ2-7	TRBV7-2	NA	15	TRBD1	TGTGCCAGCAGCTTAGTGAAGGGGGCCTCCTACGAGCAGTACTTC	CASSLVKGASYEQYF
TRBJ2-7	TRBV27	few	13	NA	TGTGCCAGCAGTTTATGGGGTCCTTACGAGCAGTACTTC	CASSLWGPYEQYF
TRBJ2-5	TRBV11-2	NA	17	TRBD2	TGTGCCAGCAGCTTAGGCCTAGCGGGAGGGCCGGGTGAGACCCAGTACTTC	CASSLGLAGGPGETQYF
TRBJ2-1	TRBV10-3	once	15	TRBD1	TGTGCCAACAGACAGGGGGTAATTGGGTACAATGGACAGTTCTTC	CANRQGVIGYNGQFF
TRBJ2-3	TRBV12-3/TRBV12-4	few	16	TRBD1	TGTGCCAGCAGTGGATGGGGACAGGGTGGCACAGATACGCAGTATTTT	CASSGWGQGGTDTQYF
TRBJ1-3	TRBV28	large	16	NA	TGTGCCAGCGCCTCGCCCGGGGGTAGCTCTGGAAACACCATATATTTT	CASASPGGSSGNTIYF
TRBJ2-1	TRBV27	NA	18	TRBD2	TGTGCCAGCAGTTTACCGACTAGCGGGAGGTTCCCATACAATGAGCAGTTCTTC	CASSLPTSGRFPYNEQFF